A selection of T cell receptor beta chains follows, all from one sample in a study of blood T cell repertoires in COVID-19. Produced via immunoSEQ multiplex PCR; TCRdb's table is partial and in-frame only. The sample contains 240,000 or so clones, around 86% of which appear only once. The sample consisted of peripheral blood. The receptors originated from a man at least 80 years old with acute or convalescent COVID-19. The CDR3 runs from the conserved cysteine through the conserved F or W. A D gene is named only where the DNA matches it firmly. Clone size is given for some rows only: seen once, a few or many times, or a class if the clone is expanded.

TRBV19	.	TRBJ2-6	TRBD1	CASSIPRQGVPSGANVLTF	TGTGCCAGTAGTATTCCTCGACAGGGTGTCCCCTCTGGGGCCAACGTCCTGACTTTC
TRBV19	.	TRBJ1-1	.	CASSRYTGTYPNTEAFF	TGTGCCAGTAGTAGATATACCGGGACATACCCGAACACTGAAGCTTTCTTT
TRBV2	few	TRBJ1-5	.	CASSETTGSNQPQHF	TGTGCCAGCAGTGAGACGACAGGTAGCAATCAGCCCCAGCATTTT
TRBV7-2	.	TRBJ2-1	TRBD2	CASSLGGTRRNEQFF	TGTGCCAGCAGCTTAGGCGGGACTAGGAGAAATGAGCAGTTCTTC
TRBV11-2	.	TRBJ1-2	TRBD1	CASRNTGGNYGYTF	TGTGCCAGCAGAAATACAGGGGGCAACTATGGCTACACCTTC
TRBV5-1	.	TRBJ2-7	TRBD2	CASSFTSGGAYEQYF	TGCGCCAGCAGCTTCACTAGCGGGGGGGCCTACGAGCAGTACTTC
TRBV5-1	.	TRBJ2-5	.	CASSARQNIQETQYF	TGCGCCAGCAGCGCTCGACAGAATATCCAAGAGACCCAGTACTTC
TRBV3-1/TRBV3-2	.	TRBJ1-6	TRBD1	CASSQETGTGSSPLHF	TGTGCCAGCAGCCAAGAAACCGGGACAGGAAGTTCACCCCTCCACTTT
TRBV6-1	.	TRBJ1-2	.	CASSERGGSGHGYGYTF	TGTGCCAGCAGTGAAAGGGGAGGCTCCGGGCACGGCTATGGCTACACCTTC
TRBV19	.	TRBJ1-1	.	CASTSPRDTEAFF	TGTGCCAGTACTTCTCCCCGGGACACTGAAGCTTTCTTT
TRBV2	.	TRBJ2-1	.	CASALRAGAIRNEQFF	TGTGCCAGCGCCCTTAGGGCGGGGGCGATCCGCAATGAGCAGTTCTTC
TRBV18	few	TRBJ1-5	TRBD1	CASSPWTGTNQPQHF	TGTGCCAGCTCACCGTGGACAGGGACCAATCAGCCCCAGCATTTT
TRBV7-9	.	TRBJ1-4	.	CASSLGGEKLFF	TGTGCCAGCAGCTTAGGAGGGGAAAAACTGTTTTTT
TRBV4-1	.	TRBJ1-5	TRBD1	CASSPDRASNQPQHF	TGCGCCAGCAGCCCTGACAGGGCTAGCAATCAGCCCCAGCATTTT
TRBV28	.	TRBJ1-4	TRBD1	CASSLDRVIEKLFF	TGTGCCAGCAGTTTGGACAGGGTCATTGAAAAACTGTTTTTT
TRBV10-3	once	TRBJ2-5	.	CAISELQMQETQYF	TGTGCCATCAGTGAGTTACAGATGCAAGAGACCCAGTACTTC
TRBV7-8	.	TRBJ2-5	TRBD2	CASSLELAGGETQYF	TGTGCCAGCAGCTTAGAGCTAGCGGGAGGGGAGACCCAGTACTTC
TRBV5-4	.	TRBJ1-1	.	CASSPRTVNTEAFF	TGTGCCAGCAGCCCGAGGACAGTGAACACTGAAGCTTTCTTT
TRBV12-3/TRBV12-4	.	TRBJ2-7	.	CASSSAYEQYF	TGTGCCAGCAGTTCCGCCTACGAGCAGTACTTC
TRBV29-1	few	TRBJ1-4	.	CSVLTGTLREKLFF	TGCAGCGTTTTAACAGGGACCCTTCGGGAAAAACTGTTTTTT
TRBV2	.	TRBJ1-1	.	CASSGGGRIGTEAFF	TGTGCCAGCAGTGGGGGTGGGAGAATCGGCACTGAAGCTTTCTTT
TRBV7-9	.	TRBJ1-2	TRBD1	CASSLGDRADYGYTF	TGTGCCAGCAGCTTGGGGGACAGGGCAGACTATGGCTACACCTTC
TRBV16	few	TRBJ1-3	.	CASSQSRQGVSGNTIYF	TGTGCCAGCAGCCAATCACGGCAGGGCGTCTCTGGAAACACCATATATTTT
TRBV3-1/TRBV3-2	.	TRBJ1-2	.	CASSEGAGAFYGYTF	TGTGCCAGCAGCGAAGGTGCAGGGGCGTTCTATGGCTACACCTTC
TRBV5-1	.	TRBJ2-7	TRBD1	CASSLATSRDRDEQYF	TGCGCCAGCAGCTTGGCCACGTCCCGGGACAGGGACGAGCAGTACTTC
TRBV3-1/TRBV3-2	once	TRBJ2-7	TRBD2	CASSQGSGGMSSYEQYF	TGTGCCAGCAGCCAAGGCTCGGGAGGGATGAGCTCCTACGAGCAGTACTTC
TRBV7-2	.	TRBJ2-7	.	CASSKTGIYEQYF	TGTGCCAGCAGCAAAACAGGGATCTACGAGCAGTACTTC
TRBV27	.	TRBJ2-7	TRBD2	CASRAGGVYEQYF	TGTGCCAGCAGAGCGGGAGGAGTTTACGAGCAGTACTTC
TRBV11-2	.	TRBJ2-2	.	CASSLKTTGELFF	TGTGCCAGCAGCTTAAAAACTACCGGGGAGCTGTTTTTT
TRBV6-5	.	TRBJ2-7	TRBD1	CASSFASGTGSYEQYF	TGTGCCAGCAGTTTTGCTTCCGGGACAGGCTCCTACGAGCAGTACTTC
TRBV5-5	.	TRBJ1-2	.	CASSLAGVGNYGYTF	TGTGCCAGCAGCTTGGCGGGGGTCGGGAACTATGGCTACACCTTC